This TCR beta chain is from a study of T cells in localized non-small cell lung cancer. General study points: T cell clonality was highest in uninvolved adjacent lung, above tumor. Elevated circulating T cell density in blood was associated with longer overall survival. As only one tumor region underwent sequencing, heterogeneity remains possible. For the top 100 tumor clones, a median roughly 56 also appeared in adjacent lung.

The repertoire was sequenced with immunoSEQ multiplex PCR; TCRdb's copy has only in-frame clones and lacks some. This table has around 30,000 clones, roughly 90% appearing once. In regard to this clone: The antigen is undetermined.

Germline CDR1 is MNHEY and CDR2 is SMNVEV (reference sequence). The CDR3 contains 12 residues. V lost 6 bases to trimming and J lost 7 bases, with 13 bases between them. The sample consisted of peripheral blood mononuclear cells, taken before any cancer treatment. This receptor was identified in a woman aged 35 to 70 with stage III lung adenocarcinoma. This sequence joins TRBV27 and TRBJ2-7, with a possible D match to TRBD2 (6 bases). Here the CDR3 DNA reads TGTGCCAGCAGCCGCCTACGGGGGGAGCAGTACTTC. Its protein is CASSRLRGEQYF.